This passage covers 26 T cell receptor beta chains from one sample sequenced in a study of T-cell reconstitution after alpha-beta-depleted transplantation in children. Preparation of the TCRbeta library used unique molecular identifiers. TCRdb fed the PCR reads into MiXCR, producing one record per CDR3 protein. The sample yields about a million distinct CDR3 sequences, about 26% seen once. This sample comprised PBMCs, mostly from graft donor cells, obtained 360 days after TCRalphabeta/CD19-depleted stem cell transplant. All receptors come from a boy under two years old who had a stem cell transplant for SCID, so the T cells may come from the graft donor.

This clonotype was observed a few times. The CDR3 coding sequence is TGTGCCAGCAGTTTAGCCGGGACAGGGGCGTTTGAGCAGTTCTTC. Translated: CASSLAGTGAFEQFF. The chain carries TRBV6-5 and TRBJ2-1; 10 bases line up with TRBD1. Looked up from germline, CDR1 is MNHEY and CDR2 is SVGAGI. V gave up 4 bases and J gave up 9 bases; unmatched junction bases: 9. The CDR3 is made up of 15 amino acids.

The rearrangement joins TRBV12-3 or TRBV12-4 to TRBJ2-1; D gene unclear. With 8 bases removed from V and 6 bases from J, the gap between germline ends came to 14 bases. This CDR3 has 13 residues. This CDR3 is CASAGWSRNEQFF. The CDR3 DNA follows: TGTGCCAGCGCTGGCTGGTCTCGCAATGAGCAGTTCTTC.

The sample holds a few counts of this clonotype. This chain uses TRBV18 with TRBJ1-5; perhaps TRBD1 as D (5 bases). This CDR3 is 15 amino acids long. V lost 2 bases to trimming and J lost 4 bases, with 12 bases between them. The germline gives CDR1 KGHSH, CDR2 LQKENI. The CDR3 protein is CASSPKGTGNQPQHF. In DNA, the CDR3 is TGTGCCAGCTCACCAAAAGGGACGGGTAATCAGCCCCAGCATTTT. The variable domain in full, completed from reference TRBV18 and TRBJ1-5, reads NAGVMQNPRHLVRRRGQEARLRCSPMKGHSHVYWYRQLPEEGLKFMVYLQKENIIDESGMPKERFSAEFPKEGPSILRIQQVVRGDSAAYFCASSPKGTGNQPQHFGDGTRLSIL.

The rearrangement uses TRBV24-1 and TRBJ1-5; D is unresolved. Germline CDR1 reads KGHDR; CDR2 reads SFDVKD. The CDR3 contains 13 residues. Between the trimmed V and J ends, which lost 2 bases and 7 bases, there was a span of 8 bases. The CDR3, as DNA: TGTGCCACCAGTGATTCCTTCACACAGCCCCAGCATTTT. Encoded protein: CATSDSFTQPQHF.

The J gene is TRBJ2-3, the V gene TRBV5-1, with 8 bases matching TRBD2. CDR1 is SGHRS, CDR2 YFSETQ, per germline. This CDR3 has 17 amino acids. The ends lost 4 bases at V and 3 bases at J; junction bases unmatched: 13. Here the CDR3 DNA reads TGCGCCAGCAGCCCCTCCTTTACGGGGGGGCATACAGATACGCAGTATTTT. As protein: CASSPSFTGGHTDTQYF.

The chain carries TRBV5-1 and TRBJ2-5; no clear D. CDR3 length: 15 amino acids. CDR1 and CDR2 from the germline V gene are SGHRS and YFSETQ. Trimming left V 1 base short and J 5 bases short, with 15 bases between. CDR3 sequence reads: CASSLSIPKVETQYF. DNA for the CDR3: TGCGCCAGCAGCTTGTCGATTCCGAAGGTGGAGACCCAGTACTTC.

This clonotype was observed a handful of times. The chain joins TRBV20-1 to TRBJ2-2, with 8 bases aligning to TRBD2. The CDR3 sequence is 17 residues long. Germline loops: CDR1 DFQATT, CDR2 SNEGSKA (reference sequence). Germline trimming cut 0 bases from V and 4 bases from J; bases unmatched to any gene: 10. CDR3 amino acids: CSARDWIAGRRTGELFF. The DNA for the CDR3 is TGCAGTGCTAGAGATTGGATAGCGGGACGTCGCACCGGGGAGCTGTTTTTT.

The gene calls are TRBV29-1 and TRBJ2-5; 8 bases match TRBD1. The CDR3 runs to 15 residues. CDR1 and CDR2 (germline): SQVTM, ANQGSEA. J lost 4 bases, V lost 3 bases, and 10 bases had no gene match. CDR3 sequence reads: CSVDSPTGAGETQYF. The CDR3 coding sequence is TGCAGCGTTGATTCGCCGACAGGGGCGGGAGAGACCCAGTACTTC.

The chain uses TRBV21-1 and TRBJ1-5; the table gives TRBD1 as D, unverified against the DNA. TRBV21-1 counts as a pseudogene. The CDR3 has 11 residues. The CDR3: CATSKRGQGHF. The CDR3 DNA sequence: TGTGCCACCAGCAAGCGGGGACAGGGGCATTTT.

V and J are TRBV27 and TRBJ1-1; TRBD1 aligns across 7 bases. The V gene's germline CDR1 is MNHEY and CDR2 SMNVEV (reference sequence). The trim removed 0 bases at V and 6 bases at J, leaving 10 bases unmatched. CDR3 length equals 16 residues. CDR3 nucleotides: TGTGCCAGCAGTTTATCTCCCCGACAGGGTTGGGCTGAAGCTTTCTTT. Translation gives CASSLSPRQGWAEAFF.

This chain joins TRBV12-3 or TRBV12-4 and TRBJ2-1; D tentatively fits TRBD1 or TRBD2 (6 bases each). Trimming pared 3 bases from V and 6 bases from J, leaving 15 bases between. CDR3 size: 15 residues. CDR3 in DNA: TGTGCCAGCAGTTTCTCGAGGGGGGAGTTCAATGAGCAGTTCTTC. It encodes CASSFSRGEFNEQFF.

The chain uses TRBV18 and TRBJ2-2, with D hard to call. The CDR3 loop spans 14 amino acids. Trimming took off 3 bases at V and 8 bases at J, with 13 bases between the two ends. The germline CDR1 and CDR2 sequences are KGHSH and LQKENI. This chain's CDR3 is CASSPWLSPGELFF. CDR3 bases: TGTGCCAGCTCACCGTGGTTATCCCCGGGGGAGCTGTTTTTT.

This clonotype was detected only a few times. The J gene is TRBJ2-5, the V gene TRBV7-2, with TRBD2 identical over 13 bases. In germline, CDR1 is SGHTA, CDR2 FQGNSA. This CDR3 has 16 residues. With V trimmed by 1 base and J by 3 bases, 2 bases remained unmatched. CDR3 sequence reads: CASSLVGLAGKETQYF. CDR3 nucleotide sequence: TGTGCCAGCAGCTTAGTGGGACTAGCGGGGAAAGAGACCCAGTACTTC.

V gene TRBV5-6 combines with J gene TRBJ1-4, with no clear D. The germline V gene encodes CDR1 SGHDT and CDR2 YYEEEE. With 4 bases removed from V and 0 bases from J, the gap between germline ends came to 16 bases. The CDR3 spans 17 residues. CDR3 bases: TGTGCCAGCAGCCAGACTCCTCCTGGGGCAACTAATGAAAAACTGTTTTTT. As protein: CASSQTPPGATNEKLFF.

This clonotype was counted a single time. The J gene is TRBJ2-3, the V gene TRBV27, with D possibly matching TRBD1 (5 bases). The CDR3 loop spans 14 amino acids. The V gene's germline CDR1 is MNHEY and CDR2 SMNVEV (reference sequence). Trimming left V 8 bases short and J 4 bases short, with 16 bases between. The CDR3 protein is CASFAQGGSDTQYF. The CDR3 nucleotides read TGTGCCAGCTTTGCTCAGGGTGGGTCAGATACGCAGTATTTT.

Notes on this clonotype: One junction end does not reproduce the germline sequence, and a read error may be involved. The chain links TRBV20-1 to TRBJ1-1; D is unclear. Germline CDR1 reads DFQATT; CDR2 reads SNEGSKA (reference sequence). This CDR3 region has 13 residues. The CDR3 spells CSAKVTDDTEAFF. The DNA of the CDR3 is TGCAGTGCTAAGGTTACGGACGACACAGAAGCTTTCTTT.

This clonotype appeared a few times. The V and J genes are TRBV11-2 and TRBJ2-6; D ambiguous. The CDR3 runs to 19 residues. The germline V gene has CDR1 SGHAT and CDR2 FQNNGV. Deletions cut 1 base from V and 0 bases from J, with 16 bases between. The DNA of the CDR3 is TGTGCCAGCAGCTTAGTAGCAGGTTTGCCCCGCTCTGGGGCCAACGTCCTGACTTTC. Its translation: CASSLVAGLPRSGANVLTF. The entire variable domain, with the rest obtained from reference TRBV11-2 and TRBJ2-6, is as follows: EAGVAQSPRYKIIEKRQSVAFWCNPISGHATLYWYQQILGQGPKLLIQFQNNGVVDDSQLPKDRFSAERLKGVDSTLKIQPAKLEDSAVYLCASSLVAGLPRSGANVLTFGAGSRLTVL.

The chain joins TRBV28 to TRBJ1-5; D is possibly TRBD1 (6 bases). The CDR3 has 16 residues. V was trimmed by 6 bases and J by 4 bases, leaving 19 bases between them. Germline lookup yields CDR1 MDHEN and CDR2 SYDVKM. DNA of the CDR3: TGTGCCAGCAGCCCCACCCGGGACAAACGTAATCAGCCCCAGCATTTT. Its translation: CASSPTRDKRNQPQHF.

The chain carries TRBV5-1 and TRBJ2-2, with 8 bases fitting TRBD1. Germline V gene data show CDR1 as SGHRS and CDR2 as YFSETQ. The CDR3 covers 16 residues. V was clipped by 0 bases and J by 6 bases; unmatched bases: 7. This chain's CDR3 is CASSLAGQGLAGELFF. In DNA, the CDR3 is TGCGCCAGCAGCTTGGCTGGACAGGGTCTCGCCGGGGAGCTGTTTTTT.

V and J are TRBV5-1 and TRBJ1-2; TRBD1 aligns across 7 bases. Trimming at V came to 4 bases and at J to 0 bases, leaving 3 bases not matched to a gene. This CDR3 contains 14 residues. Germline CDR1 reads SGHRS; CDR2 reads YFSETQ. In nucleotides, the CDR3 is TGCGCCAGCAGCGGGGGACAGACTAACTATGGCTACACCTTC. Translated, it gives CASSGGQTNYGYTF.

As for this clonotype: Mismatch with germline at one junction end may stem from a read error. The chain joins TRBV15 to TRBJ2-3, with D perhaps matching TRBD1 (5 bases). CDR3 size: 13 residues. CDR1 and CDR2 (germline): LNHNV, YYDKDF (reference sequence). The CDR3 protein is CATRRALTDTQYF. DNA for the CDR3: TGTGCCACCCGCAGGGCCCTCACAGATACGCAGTATTTT.

This clonotype was recorded a few times. CDR3 loop: CASSTTGSSYNEQFF. The DNA for the CDR3 is TGCGCCAGCAGCACGACAGGGAGCTCCTACAATGAGCAGTTCTTC. The J gene is TRBJ2-1, the V gene TRBV5-1; 7 nucleotides align to TRBD1. With 4 bases clipped from V and 0 bases from J, the junction kept 4 bases outside the gene matches. This CDR3 is built from 15 residues. In germline, CDR1 is SGHRS, CDR2 YFSETQ.

This clonotype was recorded a few times. This chain joins TRBV29-1 and TRBJ1-2, with D possibly being TRBD1 (5 bases). There are 13 residues in the CDR3. Germline loops: CDR1 SQVTM, CDR2 ANQGSEA. Trimming left V 6 bases short and J 4 bases short, with 15 bases between. CDR3 residues: CSVGFTGFYGYTF. The CDR3 DNA sequence: TGCAGCGTGGGATTCACAGGATTCTATGGCTACACCTTC.

The chain recombines TRBV6-1 with TRBJ1-1, with 8 positions matching TRBD1. Germline V CDR1 and CDR2: MNHNS, SASEGT. V shed 5 bases and J 4 bases; nucleotides not matched to a gene: 6. CDR3 length equals 14 residues. This CDR3 reads CASSRTGRATEAFF. The CDR3 DNA is TGTGCCAGCAGTCGGACAGGGCGGGCCACTGAAGCTTTCTTT.

This clonotype was detected only a few times. The chain employs TRBV5-1 and TRBJ2-7; 7 bases are a match to TRBD1. The CDR3 consists of 14 residues. V was clipped by 4 bases and J by 4 bases; unmatched bases: 8. In germline, CDR1 is SGHRS, CDR2 YFSETQ. CDR3 sequence: CASSEQGSPYEQYF. The CDR3 DNA follows: TGCGCCAGCAGCGAACAGGGGTCACCTTACGAGCAGTACTTC.

The rearrangement uses TRBV10-3 and TRBJ2-2; perhaps TRBD1 as D (5 bases). CDR3 length equals 15 residues. V lost 4 bases to trimming and J lost 1 base, with 10 bases between them. The germline V gene has CDR1 ENHRY and CDR2 SYGVKD. CDR3 nucleotides: TGTGCCATCAGTGGGAATAGGGGGAACACCGGGGAGCTGTTTTTT. Translation gives CAISGNRGNTGELFF.